One sample yielded the 20 T cell receptor beta chains listed below, sequenced in a study of T-cell reconstitution after alpha-beta-depleted transplantation in children. The authors prepared the TCRbeta library with unique molecular identifiers. MiXCR, run by TCRdb on the PCR reads, gives a single entry per CDR3 protein. The table lists some 830,000 distinct CDR3 sequences, less than 20% of them singletons. The source was PBMCs, mostly from graft donor cells, collected 360 days after TCRalphabeta/CD19-depleted stem cell transplant. The receptors here all came from a male patient younger than 18 who had a stem cell transplant for acute lymphoblastic leukemia, so the T cells may come from the graft donor.

The chain couples TRBV21-1 to TRBJ2-3; the tabulated D call, TRBD2, remains unverified against the DNA. TRBV21-1 counts as a pseudogene. This CDR3 comprises 20 residues. In nucleotides, the CDR3 is TGTGCCAGCAGCAAAGCGCTTTGGGGACTAGCAGGATTTTACACAGATACGCAGTATTTT. This encodes CASSKALWGLAGFYTDTQYF.

The J gene is TRBJ1-5, the V gene TRBV6-1, with D perhaps matching TRBD1 (6 bases). This CDR3 has 15 amino acids. Germline V gives CDR1 MNHNS, CDR2 SASEGT. V was shortened by 7 bases and J by 0 bases, with 13 bases between the two germline ends. In DNA, the CDR3 is TGTGCCAGCACCCTGGGGGACACTAGCAATCAGCCCCAGCATTTT. It translates to CASTLGDTSNQPQHF.

This clonotype was found a few times. The chain recombines TRBV20-1 with TRBJ2-1, with 13 bases aligning to TRBD2. Germline V gene data show CDR1 as DFQATT and CDR2 as SNEGSKA (reference sequence). The ends lost 6 bases at V and 10 bases at J; junction bases unmatched: 9. The CDR3 loop spans 14 amino acids. In nucleotides, the CDR3 is TGCAGTGCAGCCCCGGGACTAGCGGGACTGGAGCAGTTCTTC. Protein product: CSAAPGLAGLEQFF.

The chain combines TRBV4-1 with TRBJ2-1; 9 nucleotides align to TRBD2. V lost 1 base, J lost 6 bases, and 4 bases stayed unmatched. This CDR3 is 15 amino acids long. Germline loops: CDR1 MGHRA, CDR2 YSYEKL. The CDR3 region has the DNA TGCGCCAGCAGCCAAGCAGGCGGGAGGGCCAATGAGCAGTTCTTC. It translates to CASSQAGGRANEQFF.

This clonotype has a handful of counts. The chain uses TRBV10-2 and TRBJ2-2; no firm D call. This CDR3 region has 16 residues. The V and J ends lost 3 bases and 0 bases respectively, with 11 bases between them. Germline V gene lookup returns CDR1 WSHSY and CDR2 SAAADI. CDR3 DNA: TGCGCCAGCAGTGATAACGGCAGAGCGAACACCGGGGAGCTGTTTTTT. Its translation: CASSDNGRANTGELFF.

This clonotype was found a few times. V and J are TRBV2 and TRBJ2-2, with no clear D. V was cut by 7 bases and J by 4 bases, with 13 bases left in between. CDR1 is SNHLY and CDR2 is FYNNEI in the germline V gene. The CDR3 contains 14 residues. CDR3 sequence: CASNEDLPTGELFF. The CDR3 DNA sequence: TGTGCCAGCAACGAGGACCTACCCACCGGGGAGCTGTTTTTT.

This clonotype was picked up a small number of times. The chain uses TRBV19 and TRBJ2-1; D is perhaps TRBD2 (5 bases). Trimming pared 4 bases from V and 7 bases from J, leaving 11 bases between. There are 13 residues in the CDR3. From germline, CDR1 is LNHDA and CDR2 SQIVND (reference sequence). CDR3 region: CASSRGLRNEQFF. CDR3 in DNA: TGTGCCAGTAGTAGAGGACTTAGGAATGAGCAGTTCTTC.

This clonotype was detected a few times. The V call is TRBV5-1, the J call TRBJ1-4; 8 bases align to TRBD1. CDR1 and CDR2 (germline): SGHRS, YFSETQ. The CDR3 is made up of 15 amino acids. Germline trimming cut 5 bases from V and 4 bases from J; bases unmatched to any gene: 7. The CDR3 loop is CASSYQTGGNEKLFF. DNA of the CDR3: TGCGCCAGCAGTTACCAAACAGGGGGTAATGAAAAACTGTTTTTT.

This clonotype was seen only a few times. The chain joins TRBV6-1 to TRBJ2-1; 9 nucleotides agree with TRBD2. Germline trimming cut 2 bases from V and 5 bases from J; bases unmatched to any gene: 7. Germline lookup yields CDR1 MNHNS and CDR2 SASEGT. CDR3 length equals 16 residues. Here the CDR3 reads CASSELVAGVDNEQFF. The DNA of the CDR3 is TGTGCCAGCAGTGAATTGGTAGCGGGAGTGGACAATGAGCAGTTCTTC.

The sample holds a few counts of this clonotype. The rearrangement links TRBV27 to TRBJ2-3; D might be TRBD1 or TRBD2, each matching 5 bases. Germline V gene lookup returns CDR1 MNHEY and CDR2 SMNVEV (reference sequence). Trimming took off 11 bases at V and 1 base at J, with 28 bases between the two ends. The CDR3 consists of 18 residues. CDR3 region: CAASPPRVLQGRTDTQYF. The CDR3 DNA sequence: TGTGCCGCGAGCCCTCCCCGGGTTCTTCAGGGACGCACAGATACGCAGTATTTT.

The sample holds a few counts of this clonotype. A much larger clone lies one base from this, so it may be a read error. The genes are TRBV24-1 and TRBJ2-1; no clear D gene. Germline CDR1 reads KGHDR; CDR2 reads SFDVKD. V lost 6 bases and J lost 4, with 0 bases in between. This CDR3 is built from 10 residues. CDR3 bases: TGTGCCACCAGTTACAATGAGCAGTTCTTC. Encoded protein: CATSYNEQFF.

Many counts were recorded for this clonotype. This chain uses TRBV7-9 with TRBJ2-3; no definite D call. The CDR3 has 14 residues. Germline V gene data show CDR1 as SEHNR and CDR2 as FQNEAQ (reference sequence). V gave up 5 bases and J gave up 6 bases, with 15 bases separating them. The CDR3 reads CASSPGPGWDTQYF. The CDR3 coding sequence is TGTGCCAGCAGCCCCGGGCCTGGTTGGGATACGCAGTATTTT.

The genes are TRBV19 and TRBJ2-7; maybe TRBD2 (6 bases). The length of the CDR3 is 14 residues. V was clipped by 4 bases and J by 4 bases, with 14 bases between them. The germline CDR1 and CDR2 sequences are LNHDA and SQIVND (reference sequence). The chain's CDR3 is CASSKRGAGYEQYF. CDR3 sequence (DNA): TGTGCCAGTAGTAAACGGGGCGCGGGATACGAGCAGTACTTC.

The chain has TRBV6-1 and TRBJ2-2; weak D call: TRBD2 (6 bases). The CDR3 covers 14 residues. Trimming removed 9 bases at V and 2 bases at J, with 13 bases between. Germline CDR1 is MNHNS and CDR2 is SASEGT. This CDR3 is CASCLAPNTGELFF. CDR3 coding DNA: TGTGCCAGTTGCCTAGCGCCAAACACCGGGGAGCTGTTTTTT.

J is TRBJ2-7 and V is TRBV20-1; TRBD1 aligns across 8 bases. The CDR3 is 14 residues long. Germline-derived CDR1 and CDR2 are DFQATT and SNEGSKA (reference sequence). Trimming removed 5 bases from V and 4 bases from J; junction bases left unmatched: 10. The CDR3 DNA reads TGCAGTGCTGCACCTCAGGGGGCCTTATACGAGCAGTACTTC. It encodes CSAAPQGALYEQYF.

This clonotype was detected a few times. This rearrangement joins TRBV20-1 to TRBJ1-2, with 9 bases lining up with TRBD1. This CDR3 comprises 13 residues. V shed 3 bases and J 6 bases; nucleotides not matched to a gene: 5. The V gene's germline CDR1 is DFQATT and CDR2 SNEGSKA (reference sequence). CDR3: CSASYGTGHGYTF. CDR3 nucleotides: TGCAGTGCTAGCTACGGGACAGGGCATGGCTACACCTTC.

This clonotype was counted many times. V gene TRBV6-1 combines with J gene TRBJ2-7, with 7 bases identical to TRBD1. CDR3 size: 13 residues. In germline, CDR1 is MNHNS, CDR2 SASEGT. With V trimmed by 10 bases and J by 3 bases, 9 bases remained unmatched. CDR3 coding DNA: TGTGCCACGCAATCTGACAGGGACTACGAGCAGTACTTC. Translation: CATQSDRDYEQYF.

The sample holds many counts of this clonotype. This chain's CDR3 is CASSFRQNNSPLHF. The CDR3 DNA reads TGCGCCAGCAGCTTCCGACAGAATAATTCACCCCTCCACTTT. V is TRBV5-1 and J is TRBJ1-6; tentative D call: TRBD1 (5 bases). V lost 2 bases and J lost 5, with 8 bases in between. The CDR3 extends over 14 amino acids. CDR1 and CDR2 from the germline V gene are SGHRS and YFSETQ.

The table lists this clonotype with many counts. This chain joins TRBV5-1 and TRBJ2-1, with D hard to call. CDR3 length: 16 residues. The ends were cut back, 0 bases at V and 0 bases at J, with 10 bases in the middle. Germline V CDR1 and CDR2: SGHRS, YFSETQ. CDR3 coding DNA: TGCGCCAGCAGCTTGGGGGTCTCTAGCTCCTACAATGAGCAGTTCTTC. This codes for CASSLGVSSSYNEQFF.

The rearrangement uses TRBV18 and TRBJ2-5; D is uncertain. Germline CDR1 is KGHSH and CDR2 is LQKENI. Deletions cut 0 bases from V and 3 bases from J, with 14 bases between. This CDR3 has 16 residues. CDR3 amino acids: CASSPPLINSEETQYF. DNA for the CDR3: TGTGCCAGCTCACCACCGTTAATAAATTCGGAAGAGACCCAGTACTTC.